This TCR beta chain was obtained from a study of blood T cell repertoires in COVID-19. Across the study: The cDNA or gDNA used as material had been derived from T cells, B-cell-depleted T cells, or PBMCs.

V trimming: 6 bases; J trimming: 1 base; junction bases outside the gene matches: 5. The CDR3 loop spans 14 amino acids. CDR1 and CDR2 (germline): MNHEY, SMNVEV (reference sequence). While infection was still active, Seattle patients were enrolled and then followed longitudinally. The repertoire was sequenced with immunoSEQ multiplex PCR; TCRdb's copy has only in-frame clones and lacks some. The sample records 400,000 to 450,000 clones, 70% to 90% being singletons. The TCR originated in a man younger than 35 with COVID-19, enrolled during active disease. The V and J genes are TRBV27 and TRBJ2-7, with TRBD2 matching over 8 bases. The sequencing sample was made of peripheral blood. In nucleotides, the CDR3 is TGTGCCAGCAGATCAGCGGGAGAGTCCTACGAGCAGTACTTC. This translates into CASRSAGESYEQYF.